The 30 T cell receptor beta chains reported below all come from one sample, sequenced in a study of OX40 agonist ivuxolimab in advanced cancers. Only in-frame clones appear in the TCRdb table, and some are missing; sequencing was by immunoSEQ multiplex PCR. This table holds over 55,000 clones, approximately 94% found once. The sequencing used CD4+ or CD8+ T cells sorted from blood, collected in a trial of the OX40 agonist ivuxolimab. The receptor set was obtained from an adult with an advanced solid tumor such as melanoma, head and neck, liver or kidney cancer.

This clone is a singleton in its sample. This rearrangement joins TRBV11-3 to TRBJ1-4; unclear D gene. CDR1 and CDR2 from the germline V gene are SGHNT and YENEEA. The CDR3 is made up of 16 amino acids. Trimming took 6 bases from V and 8 from J, leaving 22 bases between them. CDR3 loop: CASRQTRWVKREKLFF. DNA of the CDR3: TGTGCCAGCAGACAGACCAGGTGGGTGAAGAGAGAAAAACTGTTTTTT.

Here the CDR3 reads CARGPRDPQRSNQPQHF. The CDR3 region has the DNA TGCGCCAGGGGGCCCCGGGATCCGCAAAGGAGCAATCAGCCCCAGCATTTT. The chain links TRBV10-1 to TRBJ1-5; D might be TRBD1 (5 bases). Germline assignment: CDR1 WNHNN and CDR2 SYGVQD (reference sequence). The CDR3 runs 17 residues. V lost 9 bases and J lost 1, with 22 bases in between.

The V gene is TRBV15, the J gene TRBJ1-1; the D gene is possibly TRBD1 (6 bases). CDR3 length: 15 amino acids. V gave up 8 bases and J gave up 0 bases, with 16 bases separating them. Germline lookup yields CDR1 LNHNV and CDR2 YYDKDF (reference sequence). This chain's CDR3 is CATASRGGLNTEAFF. In nucleotides, the CDR3 is TGTGCCACCGCCAGCAGAGGGGGATTGAACACTGAAGCTTTCTTT.

The chain combines TRBV4-3 with TRBJ2-2, with D perhaps being TRBD1 or TRBD2 (5 bases each). There are 12 residues in the CDR3. Germline values: CDR1 LGHNA, CDR2 YSLEER. With 8 bases removed from V and 6 bases from J, the gap between germline ends came to 10 bases. DNA for the CDR3: TGCGCCAGCCAGAGAGGGGCCGGGGAGCTGTTTTTT. Protein sequence: CASQRGAGELFF.

J is TRBJ2-7 and V is TRBV19; D remains unclear. The CDR3 totals 13 residues. Trimming stripped 3 bases from V and 2 bases from J, with 8 bases between. CDR1 and CDR2 from the germline V gene are LNHDA and SQIVND (reference sequence). CDR3 residues: CASSIDGAYEQYF. In DNA, the CDR3 is TGTGCCAGTAGTATTGACGGAGCCTACGAGCAGTACTTC.

The chain uses TRBV4-1 and TRBJ2-7; 8 bases are shared with TRBD2. The V segment lost 4 bases and the J segment 0 bases; nucleotides outside the gene matches: 17. The CDR3 has 19 amino acids. Germline CDR1 reads MGHRA; CDR2 reads YSYEKL. This chain's CDR3 is CASSPAPSDERGYSYEQYF. The CDR3 DNA reads TGCGCCAGCAGCCCAGCCCCCTCTGACGAGCGGGGGTACTCCTACGAGCAGTACTTC.

This rearrangement joins TRBV19 to TRBJ2-2; TRBD2 might be the D (7 bases). Germline V gene data show CDR1 as LNHDA and CDR2 as SQIVND (reference sequence). V was pared by 3 bases and J by 6 bases, with 14 bases between. The CDR3 consists of 15 residues. This CDR3 is CASSIWGGSAGELFF. CDR3 coding DNA: TGTGCCAGTAGTATCTGGGGGGGCTCGGCCGGGGAGCTGTTTTTT.

This chain uses TRBV6-1 with TRBJ2-7; possible D gene TRBD2, 6 bases. The CDR3 runs to 13 residues. The germline CDR1 and CDR2 sequences are MNHNS and SASEGT. V was trimmed by 6 bases and J by 5 bases, leaving 14 bases between them. This CDR3 reads CASRSGGWDEQYF. In DNA form, the CDR3 reads TGTGCCAGCAGAAGTGGGGGGTGGGACGAGCAGTACTTC.

The chain employs TRBV4-3 and TRBJ2-7, with TRBD2 matching over 10 bases. Germline trimming cut 2 bases from V and 3 bases from J; bases unmatched to any gene: 10. The CDR3 totals 17 residues. Germline CDR1 LGHNA, CDR2 YSLEER. CDR3 protein: CASSQTLKLAGNYEQYF. In DNA form, the CDR3 reads TGCGCCAGCAGCCAAACCCTGAAACTAGCGGGGAACTACGAGCAGTACTTC.

This clone occurred once. The rearrangement links TRBV13 to TRBJ1-4; D is ambiguous. The germline V gene encodes CDR1 PRHDT and CDR2 FYEKMQ (reference sequence). This CDR3 contains 14 residues. Trimming left V 0 bases short and J 8 bases short, with 10 bases between. Here the CDR3 reads CASSLGGSGEKLFF. For the CDR3, the DNA is TGTGCCAGCAGCTTAGGGGGGTCTGGAGAAAAACTGTTTTTT.

The chain couples TRBV15 to TRBJ2-5, with D possibly TRBD1 on 6 matching bases. The V end lost 0 bases, the J end lost 5 bases, and 16 bases lay between the germline ends. CDR1 and CDR2 (germline): LNHNV, YYDKDF (reference sequence). The CDR3 runs to 16 residues. The CDR3, as DNA: TGTGCCACCAGCAGAGAAAGGGGCAGGGGCGGGGAGACCCAGTACTTC. Translated, it gives CATSRERGRGGETQYF.

The chain uses TRBV7-9 and TRBJ1-5, with a tentative D call TRBD1 (5 bases). Trimming cost V 5 bases and J 4 bases, with 12 bases left between them. The CDR3 runs to 14 residues. The germline CDR1 and CDR2 sequences are SEHNR and FQNEAQ (reference sequence). The CDR3 region is CASSPGEGNQPQHF. In DNA, the CDR3 is TGTGCCAGCAGCCCGGGGGAGGGGAATCAGCCCCAGCATTTT.

The J gene is TRBJ2-7, the V gene TRBV5-6; a weak D match, TRBD1 (6 bases). The CDR3 loop spans 15 amino acids. V dropped 3 bases and J dropped 3 bases, with 16 bases sitting between them. Germline values: CDR1 SGHDT, CDR2 YYEEEE. CDR3 bases: TGTGCCAGCAGCTCCCGAGTGCAGGGGAACTACGAGCAGTACTTC. Amino acid sequence: CASSSRVQGNYEQYF. Together with reference TRBV5-6 and TRBJ2-7, the CDR3 gives the full variable domain: DAGVTQSPTHLIKTRGQQVTLRCSPKSGHDTVSWYQQALGQGPQFIFQYYEEEERQRGNFPDRFSGHQFPNYSSELNVNALLLGDSALYLCASSSRVQGNYEQYFGPGTRLTVT.

The chain joins TRBV12-5 to TRBJ2-7; TRBD2 agrees at 12 bases. The junction had 0 bases not matched to a gene; V was cut back by 1 base and J by 2 bases. From germline, CDR1 is LGHNT and CDR2 FRNRAP. The length of the CDR3 is 15 residues. The chain's CDR3 is CASGLGLAGAYEQYF. CDR3 DNA sequence: TGTGCTAGTGGTTTGGGACTAGCGGGGGCCTACGAGCAGTACTTC.

The CDR3 nucleotides are TGTGCCAGCAGCTCCGGGACAACCGACTATGGCTACACCTTC. Its translation: CASSSGTTDYGYTF. The chain combines TRBV5-5 with TRBJ1-2; tentatively, D is TRBD1 (6 bases). Germline assignment: CDR1 SGHKS and CDR2 YYEKEE (reference sequence). The CDR3 loop spans 14 amino acids. V was cut by 3 bases and J by 3 bases, with 12 bases left in between. Together with reference TRBV5-5 and TRBJ1-2, the CDR3 gives the full variable domain: DAGVTQSPTHLIKTRGQQVTLRCSPISGHKSVSWYQQVLGQGPQFIFQYYEKEERGRGNFPDRFSARQFPNYSSELNVNALLLGDSALYLCASSSGTTDYGYTFGSGTRLTVV.

The genes are TRBV30 and TRBJ2-1; D is perhaps TRBD1 or TRBD2 (7 bases each). Germline V lookup: CDR1 GTSNPN, CDR2 SVGIG (reference sequence). CDR3 length: 15 amino acids. The V and J ends lost 2 bases and 8 bases respectively, with 19 bases between them. This CDR3 reads CAWSPGEGAGDEQFF. In DNA, the CDR3 is TGTGCCTGGAGTCCCGGCGAGGGGGCGGGAGATGAGCAGTTCTTC.

The chain has TRBV5-1 and TRBJ2-3; 8 bases are shared with TRBD1. J gave up 0 bases and V 3 bases, and 6 bases lay outside the gene matches. The CDR3 loop spans 16 amino acids. Germline V lookup: CDR1 SGHRS, CDR2 YFSETQ. The CDR3 here is CASSSGTGRSTDTQYF. CDR3 DNA: TGCGCCAGCAGCTCGGGGACAGGACGAAGCACAGATACGCAGTATTTT.

This chain joins TRBV19 and TRBJ2-1; the D call may be TRBD1 or TRBD2 (5 bases each). The CDR3 is 14 amino acids. Trimming took off 3 bases at V and 6 bases at J, with 12 bases between the two ends. The germline gives CDR1 LNHDA, CDR2 SQIVND (reference sequence). CDR3 loop: CASSIGVGGNEQFF. The CDR3 coding sequence is TGTGCCAGTAGTATTGGGGTTGGGGGCAATGAGCAGTTCTTC.

The gene calls are TRBV7-8 and TRBJ2-1; 9 bases line up with TRBD2. Germline values: CDR1 SGHVS, CDR2 FQNEAQ. J lost 8 bases, V lost 5 bases, and 19 bases had no gene match. The CDR3 is made up of 18 amino acids. The CDR3, as DNA: TGTGCCAGCAGCCCAGACCTTGGGACTAGCCCCGGGGTGGATGAGCAGTTCTTC. This encodes CASSPDLGTSPGVDEQFF.

The gene calls are TRBV30 and TRBJ2-7; 10 bases align to TRBD1. The germline V gene has CDR1 GTSNPN and CDR2 SVGIG (reference sequence). V dropped 4 bases and J dropped 2; count of bases not matched to a gene: 8. This CDR3 has 15 residues. The CDR3 nucleotides read TGTGCCTGGACGGGACAGGGGACTGGTCCCTACGAGCAGTACTTC. It specifies CAWTGQGTGPYEQYF.

This clone has a single count. J is TRBJ2-3 and V is TRBV27, with 9 bases that match TRBD2. The CDR3 is 15 residues long. V lost 3 bases, J lost 5 bases, and 6 bases stayed unmatched. Germline lookup yields CDR1 MNHEY and CDR2 SMNVEV (reference sequence). The CDR3 here is CASSFVAGVLDTQYF. The CDR3 bases are TGTGCCAGCAGTTTTGTAGCGGGGGTCCTAGATACGCAGTATTTT.

The chain uses TRBV25-1 and TRBJ2-1, with TRBD2 identical over 7 bases. V gave up 7 bases and J gave up 3 bases; unmatched junction bases: 6. This CDR3 has 14 amino acids. Germline CDR1 and CDR2: MGHDK and SYGVNS. This CDR3 is CASTAGDYYNEQFF. In nucleotides, the CDR3 is TGTGCCAGCACCGCCGGGGACTACTACAATGAGCAGTTCTTC.

CDR3 loop: CASSQEASGRSDTGELFF. CDR3 DNA sequence: TGTGCCAGCAGCCAAGAGGCTAGCGGGAGGTCTGACACCGGGGAGCTGTTTTTT. The chain is built from TRBV4-2 and TRBJ2-2; 11 bases line up with TRBD2. With V trimmed by 0 bases and J by 3 bases, 6 bases remained unmatched. The CDR3 has 18 residues. Germline CDR1 is LGHNA and CDR2 is YNFKEQ.

The chain recombines TRBV27 with TRBJ2-7, with a possible D match to TRBD2 (5 bases). Trimming took 3 bases from V and 1 from J, leaving 10 bases between them. This CDR3 has 14 amino acids. CDR1 is MNHEY and CDR2 is SMNVEV in the germline V gene (reference sequence). The CDR3 here is CASSFNGNSYEQYF. As DNA, the CDR3 is TGTGCCAGCAGTTTCAACGGGAATTCCTACGAGCAGTACTTC.

The CDR3 region has the DNA TGTGCCAGCAGCTTTAGTCGAAACGGGGCAGTTGGCGAGCAGTACTTC. Encoded protein: CASSFSRNGAVGEQYF. This chain links TRBV11-2 with TRBJ2-7, with D perhaps matching TRBD1 or TRBD2 (5 bases each). Trimming left V 3 bases short and J 6 bases short, with 21 bases between. This CDR3 region has 16 residues. CDR1 and CDR2 from the germline V gene are SGHAT and FQNNGV.

Only one count was recorded for this clone. This chain connects TRBV27 to TRBJ2-2; no clear D gene. The CDR3 has 12 residues. Trimming took off 6 bases at V and 3 bases at J, with 5 bases between the two ends. Germline V lookup: CDR1 MNHEY, CDR2 SMNVEV (reference sequence). CDR3 residues: CASRAYTGELFF. CDR3 bases: TGTGCCAGCAGGGCCTACACCGGGGAGCTGTTTTTT.

V is TRBV11-3 and J is TRBJ2-1; 10 bases match TRBD2. The V gene's germline CDR1 is SGHNT and CDR2 YENEEA. The CDR3 is 16 residues long. The V segment lost 4 bases and the J segment 0 bases; nucleotides outside the gene matches: 3. The CDR3 protein is CASSSRTSGSYNEQFF. DNA of the CDR3: TGTGCCAGCAGCTCCCGGACTAGCGGCTCCTACAATGAGCAGTTCTTC.

The rearrangement links TRBV27 to TRBJ2-3; D remains ambiguous. This CDR3 is built from 13 residues. V lost 5 bases to trimming and J lost 2 bases, with 8 bases between them. In germline, CDR1 is MNHEY, CDR2 SMNVEV (reference sequence). For the CDR3, the DNA is TGTGCCAGCAGTACCGTCCTCACAGATACGCAGTATTTT. Encoded protein: CASSTVLTDTQYF.

The count of this clone is one. The chain uses TRBV6-6 and TRBJ2-7; D perhaps matches TRBD1 (6 bases). Trimming removed 7 bases from V and 2 bases from J, with 15 bases in between. The CDR3 totals 14 residues. Germline V gene data show CDR1 as MNHNY and CDR2 as SVGAGI (reference sequence). As DNA, the CDR3 is TGTGCCAGCAACAAGCGACAGGCCACCTACGAGCAGTACTTC. It specifies CASNKRQATYEQYF.

V gene TRBV6-5 combines with J gene TRBJ1-2; 10 bases line up with TRBD1. Trimming took 2 bases from V and 2 from J; bases not matched to a gene: 2. The CDR3 has 15 amino acids. From germline, CDR1 is MNHEY and CDR2 SVGAGI. CDR3 bases: TGTGCCAGCAGTTACGGGGGACAGGGGAACTATGGCTACACCTTC. Protein sequence: CASSYGGQGNYGYTF.